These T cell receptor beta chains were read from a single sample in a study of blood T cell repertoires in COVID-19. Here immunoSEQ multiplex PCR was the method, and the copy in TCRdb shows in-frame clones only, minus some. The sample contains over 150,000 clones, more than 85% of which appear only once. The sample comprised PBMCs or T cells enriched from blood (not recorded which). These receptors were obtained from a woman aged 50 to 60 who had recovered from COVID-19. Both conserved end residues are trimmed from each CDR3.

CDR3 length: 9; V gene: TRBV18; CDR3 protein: ASGQTFEAF
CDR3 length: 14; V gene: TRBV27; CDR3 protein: ASSLALRTGGYEQY
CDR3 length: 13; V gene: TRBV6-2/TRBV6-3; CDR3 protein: ASSLTSGRFNEQF
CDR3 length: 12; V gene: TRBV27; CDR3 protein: ASSLGQGNYGYT
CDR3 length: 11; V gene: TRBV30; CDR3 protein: AWNLVSGSEQY
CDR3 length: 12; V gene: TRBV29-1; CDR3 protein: SVEETGTTDTQY
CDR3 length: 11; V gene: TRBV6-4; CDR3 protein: ASSDGREYGYT
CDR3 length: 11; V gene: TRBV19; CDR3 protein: ASSTRDTDTQY
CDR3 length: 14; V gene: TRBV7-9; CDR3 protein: ASSTGTSGSTDTQY
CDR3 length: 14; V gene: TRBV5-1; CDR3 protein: ASSLLAGGSTDTQY
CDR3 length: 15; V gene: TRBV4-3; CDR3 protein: ASSPSAGGSGANVLT
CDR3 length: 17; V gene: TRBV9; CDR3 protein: ASSVSPMMTAAAGEGYT
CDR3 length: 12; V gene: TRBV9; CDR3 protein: ASSPARERYGYT
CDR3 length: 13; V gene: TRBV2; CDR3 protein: ASSPFFGGGTEAF
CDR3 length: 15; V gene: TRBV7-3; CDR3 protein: ASSLTLGGRSTDTQY
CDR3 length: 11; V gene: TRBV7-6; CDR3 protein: ASSRDRDYEQY
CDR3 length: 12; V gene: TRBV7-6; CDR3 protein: ASSLAGTAYEQY
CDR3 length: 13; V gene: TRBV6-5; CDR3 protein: ASNLGGTSAYEQY
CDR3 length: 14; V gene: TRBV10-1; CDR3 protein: ASSEASGTSTDTQY
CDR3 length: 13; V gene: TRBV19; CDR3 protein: ASGTSGTNTGELF
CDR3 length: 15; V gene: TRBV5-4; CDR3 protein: ASSKLPRLADNNEQF
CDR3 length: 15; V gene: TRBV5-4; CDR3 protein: ASSPGGLAAFTDTQY
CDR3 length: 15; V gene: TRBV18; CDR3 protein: ASSSRIVGDSNQPQH
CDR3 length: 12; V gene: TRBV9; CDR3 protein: ASSVGGLGETQY
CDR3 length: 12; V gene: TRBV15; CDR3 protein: ATSRDLSGSPLH